These 29 T cell receptor beta chains originate from one sample sequenced in a study of CD8+ T cells in alopecia areata. The treatment: oral pan-JAK inhibitor, 5-10 mg twice daily. Sequencing used cDNA as its template, made by extracting RNA and reverse transcribing it. The repertoire was sequenced with immunoSEQ multiplex PCR; TCRdb's copy has only in-frame clones and lacks some. This repertoire shows 90,000 or so clones, 44% found once; its top ten account for less than 20%. This specimen was CD8+ T cells sorted from blood, taken at week 24, from a patient treated with tofacitinib. These receptors were obtained from a human donor with alopecia areata.

The rearrangement joins TRBV4-3 to TRBJ2-1, with D tentatively TRBD2 (6 bases). Between the trimmed V and J ends, which lost 0 bases and 4 bases, there was a span of 10 bases. The V gene's germline CDR1 is LGHNA and CDR2 YSLEER. The CDR3 covers 15 residues. The CDR3 is CASSQDGDSYNEQFF. As DNA, the CDR3 is TGCGCCAGCAGCCAAGATGGGGACTCATACAATGAGCAGTTCTTC.

V usage is TRBV29-1 and J usage is TRBJ2-1; 9 bases match TRBD2. CDR3 length: 13 amino acids. CDR1 is SQVTM, CDR2 ANQGSEA, per germline. Trimming at V came to 7 bases and at J to 5 bases, leaving 6 bases not matched to a gene. The CDR3 loop is CSARGGVHNEQFF. Here the CDR3 DNA reads TGCAGCGCGCGGGGGGGAGTTCACAATGAGCAGTTCTTC.

J is TRBJ2-7 and V is TRBV29-1; D is possibly TRBD1 (6 bases). The germline gives CDR1 SQVTM, CDR2 ANQGSEA. CDR3 length: 13 amino acids. The V end lost 4 bases, the J end lost 2 bases, and 12 bases lay between the germline ends. CDR3 bases: TGCAGCGTTGGGTTGGACAGCGCCTACGAGCAGTACTTC. Amino acid sequence: CSVGLDSAYEQYF.

The chain uses TRBV4-1 and TRBJ2-7, with TRBD2 as a possible D gene (6 bases). CDR1 and CDR2 (germline): MGHRA, YSYEKL. The CDR3 covers 15 residues. The V end lost 1 base, the J end lost 6 bases, and 16 bases lay between the germline ends. CDR3 nucleotides: TGCGCCAGCAGCCAAGGGCCAAGCGGGCTGATCGAGCAGTACTTC. This codes for CASSQGPSGLIEQYF.

The table lists this clone with a few counts. This sequence joins TRBV4-1 and TRBJ2-1; D perhaps matches TRBD2 (6 bases). The CDR3 contains 14 residues. From germline, CDR1 is MGHRA and CDR2 YSYEKL. Trimming took 1 base from V and 10 from J, leaving 14 bases between them. In nucleotides, the CDR3 is TGCGCCAGCAGCCAAGTAGGGAGGACCCAGGAGCAGTTCTTC. It encodes CASSQVGRTQEQFF.

This clone has just a few counts. The chain couples TRBV29-1 to TRBJ2-5; 10 bases map to TRBD1. The CDR3 sequence is 16 residues long. CDR1 and CDR2 (germline): SQVTM, ANQGSEA. V lost 6 bases and J lost 2; bases outside the gene matches: 12. In nucleotides, the CDR3 is TGCAGCGTCCTGCCCCGGGACAGGGGCGTTCAAGAGACCCAGTACTTC. Its translation: CSVLPRDRGVQETQYF.

This clone was seen many times. V is TRBV28 and J is TRBJ2-1, with D uncertain. Trimming cost V 3 bases and J 0 bases, with 9 bases left between them. The germline gives CDR1 MDHEN, CDR2 SYDVKM. CDR3 length: 15 residues. CDR3 nucleotide sequence: TGTGCCAGCAGTTTGGATTGGAGCTCCTACAATGAGCAGTTCTTC. It specifies CASSLDWSSYNEQFF.

The V call is TRBV7-9, the J call TRBJ2-1; 14 bases are shared with TRBD2. This CDR3 is 16 amino acids long. Trimming at V came to 4 bases and at J to 7 bases, leaving 6 bases not matched to a gene. CDR1 is SEHNR and CDR2 is FQNEAQ in the germline V gene (reference sequence). The CDR3 spells CASSSRLAGGINEQFF. The CDR3 nucleotides read TGTGCCAGCAGCTCTCGACTAGCGGGAGGGATAAATGAGCAGTTCTTC.

This clone was observed a handful of times. The chain employs TRBV29-1 and TRBJ2-3; TRBD2 aligns across 13 bases. With V trimmed by 7 bases and J by 5 bases, 9 bases remained unmatched. The germline CDR1 and CDR2 sequences are SQVTM and ANQGSEA. This CDR3 is 15 amino acids long. The CDR3 bases are TGCAGCGCCCCGGGACTAGCGGGAAAGGGAGATACGCAGTATTTT. Its translation: CSAPGLAGKGDTQYF.

This chain links TRBV5-4 with TRBJ2-3, with unresolved D. Germline CDR1 is SGHNT and CDR2 is YYREEE (reference sequence). CDR3 size: 12 residues. V lost 1 base, J lost 2 bases, and 2 bases lay in between. This chain's CDR3 is CASSLITDTQYF. In DNA form, the CDR3 reads TGTGCCAGCAGCTTGATCACAGATACGCAGTATTTT.

V gene TRBV29-1 combines with J gene TRBJ2-7; TRBD1 aligns across 9 bases. Germline V CDR1 and CDR2: SQVTM, ANQGSEA. Unmatched junction bases numbered 9, after V lost 5 bases and J lost 4 bases. The CDR3 spans 14 residues. CDR3 region: CSVRTGTGLYEQYF. The CDR3 coding sequence is TGCAGCGTTCGTACCGGGACAGGGTTGTACGAGCAGTACTTC.

This sequence joins TRBV5-1 and TRBJ2-1; D gene ambiguous. In germline, CDR1 is SGHRS, CDR2 YFSETQ. V was shortened by 0 bases and J by 7 bases, with 8 bases between the two germline ends. This CDR3 has 13 residues. As DNA, the CDR3 is TGCGCCAGCAGCTTGGAGGGCGGAAATGAGCAGTTCTTC. Translation gives CASSLEGGNEQFF. Variable domain in full (rest from reference TRBV5-1 and TRBJ2-1): KAGVTQTPRYLIKTRGQQVTLSCSPISGHRSVSWYQQTPGQGLQFLFEYFSETQRNKGNFPGRFSGRQFSNSRSEMNVSTLELGDSALYLCASSLEGGNEQFFGPGTRLTVL.

The chain links TRBV7-9 to TRBJ1-2; 7 nucleotides agree with TRBD1. Germline V gene data show CDR1 as SEHNR and CDR2 as FQNEAQ (reference sequence). After removal of 6 bases from V and 3 bases from J, the junction contained 10 bases not matched to a gene. The CDR3 sequence is 15 residues long. The CDR3 DNA reads as TGTGCCAGCAGATCAATACAGGGGCGCGACTATGGCTACACCTTC. Translated: CASRSIQGRDYGYTF. Filled out from reference TRBV7-9 and TRBJ1-2, the complete variable domain reads DTGVSQNPRHKITKRGQNVTFRCDPISEHNRLYWYRQTLGQGPEFLTYFQNEAQLEKSRLLSDRFSAERPKGSFSTLEIQRTEQGDSAMYLCASRSIQGRDYGYTFGSGTRLTVV.

The V call is TRBV27, the J call TRBJ1-4; TRBD1 is a possible D gene (6 bases). The germline gives CDR1 MNHEY, CDR2 SMNVEV (reference sequence). Trimming stripped 8 bases from V and 3 bases from J, with 16 bases between. The CDR3 extends over 15 amino acids. The CDR3 bases are TGTGCCAGCCGAAGGGGGGGCGGTGCTAATGAAAAACTGTTTTTT. Translated, it gives CASRRGGGANEKLFF.

V is TRBV11-2 and J is TRBJ2-1; 10 bases are a match to TRBD2. CDR3 size: 15 residues. Trimming took 6 bases from V and 5 from J; bases not matched to a gene: 7. Germline CDR1 and CDR2: SGHAT and FQNNGV. CDR3 sequence (DNA): TGTGCCAGCAGGTCTAGCGGGAGCACCCACAATGAGCAGTTCTTC. Amino acid sequence: CASRSSGSTHNEQFF.

The rearrangement uses TRBV7-2 and TRBJ2-1; TRBD2 aligns across 7 bases. The germline V gene encodes CDR1 SGHTA and CDR2 FQGNSA. The CDR3 is 15 amino acids. V shed 1 base, J shed 7 bases, and the junction held 7 bases outside the gene matches. The CDR3 loop is CASSLGLAYLNEQFF. The CDR3 DNA reads as TGTGCCAGCAGCTTAGGACTAGCTTACTTAAATGAGCAGTTCTTC.

The chain couples TRBV30 to TRBJ1-2; TRBD1 might be the D (5 bases). The V end was cut by 4 bases, the J end by 8 bases, with 20 bases between. CDR3 size: 14 residues. Per the germline V gene, CDR1 is GTSNPN and CDR2 is SVGIG (reference sequence). The CDR3 reads CAWNQQGLLEGYTF. The DNA for the CDR3 is TGTGCCTGGAATCAGCAGGGACTTCTGGAAGGCTACACCTTC.

This chain uses TRBV15 with TRBJ2-2, with TRBD1 matching 9 bases. Trimming cost V 5 bases and J 5 bases; bases outside gene matches: 9. The germline gives CDR1 LNHNV, CDR2 YYDKDF (reference sequence). This CDR3 has 16 amino acids. CDR3 sequence: CATSGTGTGRTGELFF. CDR3 sequence (DNA): TGTGCCACCAGCGGCACCGGGACAGGGAGGACCGGGGAGCTGTTTTTT. Full variable domain (rest looked up from reference TRBV15 and TRBJ2-2): DAMVIQNPRYQVTQFGKPVTLSCSQTLNHNVMYWYQQKSSQAPKLLFHYYDKDFNNEADTPDNFQSRRPNTSFCFLDIRSPGLGDTAMYLCATSGTGTGRTGELFFGEGSRLTVL.

The J gene is TRBJ1-2, the V gene TRBV4-1, with D possibly being TRBD1 (6 bases). Trimming stripped 5 bases from V and 5 bases from J, with 27 bases between. This CDR3 spans 18 amino acids. From germline, CDR1 is MGHRA and CDR2 YSYEKL. CDR3 nucleotides: TGCGCCAGCAGCACGCAACTGAGAGAGGGGGGGAAGAAGTATGGCTACACCTTC. Translating gives CASSTQLREGGKKYGYTF.

This clone was counted between two and nine times. The chain employs TRBV29-1 and TRBJ2-7; 9 positions match TRBD1. Germline lookup yields CDR1 SQVTM and CDR2 ANQGSEA. This CDR3 comprises 15 residues. V lost 4 bases and J lost 0; bases outside the gene matches: 7. In nucleotides, the CDR3 is TGCAGCGTTGCGGGGGGACAGGGTCACTCCTACGAGCAGTACTTC. Residues: CSVAGGQGHSYEQYF.

This clone has more than one count but fewer than ten. The chain carries TRBV19 and TRBJ1-1, with TRBD1 matching over 11 bases. The V and J ends lost 8 bases and 6 bases, in that order; junction bases with no gene match: 8. The germline gives CDR1 LNHDA, CDR2 SQIVND (reference sequence). This CDR3 has 14 amino acids. The CDR3 is CASYPGTGGPEAFF. As DNA, the CDR3 is TGTGCCAGTTATCCTGGGACAGGGGGGCCTGAAGCTTTCTTT.

This clone was recorded many times. V usage is TRBV25-1 and J usage is TRBJ2-3; TRBD1 agrees at 7 bases. Germline V gene sequence: CDR1 MGHDK, CDR2 SYGVNS. J lost 6 bases, V lost 7 bases, and 7 bases had no gene match. This CDR3 is 13 amino acids long. CDR3 loop: CASIDRASDTQYF. CDR3 nucleotide sequence: TGTGCCAGCATCGACAGGGCGTCGGATACGCAGTATTTT.

This clone was detected only a few times. V gene TRBV7-9 combines with J gene TRBJ2-2; the D gene is possibly TRBD1 (5 bases). Germline V gene data show CDR1 as SEHNR and CDR2 as FQNEAQ (reference sequence). The CDR3 is 17 amino acids. V was shortened by 4 bases and J by 5 bases, with 20 bases between the two germline ends. The CDR3 here is CASSSPFDKGWTGELFF. The CDR3 DNA reads TGTGCCAGCAGCTCCCCATTTGACAAGGGGTGGACCGGGGAGCTGTTTTTT.

This clone was picked up a small number of times. The CDR3 DNA reads TGTGCCAGCAGCTTGGGACAGGGGGCGACAGATACGCAGTATTTT. Encoded protein: CASSLGQGATDTQYF. The chain links TRBV7-2 to TRBJ2-3; 12 positions match TRBD1. The CDR3 runs 15 residues. Germline V gives CDR1 SGHTA, CDR2 FQGNSA. J gave up 3 bases and V 3 bases, and 1 base lay outside the gene matches.

The V gene is TRBV6-6, the J gene TRBJ2-5; D is ambiguous. Per germline, CDR1 MNHNY and CDR2 SVGAGI (reference sequence). V shed 4 bases and J shed 5 bases, with 14 bases lying between them. The CDR3 has 14 residues. CDR3 nucleotide sequence: TGTGCCAGCAGTTTTTTCCCACTTGGGGAGACCCAGTACTTC. Its protein product is CASSFFPLGETQYF.

CDR3 in DNA: TGTGCCAGCAGTAAACTAGCGGGAGCCAACAATGAGCAGTTCTTC. It yields the protein CASSKLAGANNEQFF. The rearrangement links TRBV9 to TRBJ2-1; 11 bases align to TRBD2. This CDR3 contains 15 residues. Looked up from germline, CDR1 is SGDLS and CDR2 is YYNGEE. V gave up 5 bases and J gave up 5 bases; unmatched junction bases: 6. The variable domain in full, completed from reference TRBV9 and TRBJ2-1, reads DSGVTQTPKHLITATGQRVTLRCSPRSGDLSVYWYQQSLDQGLQFLIQYYNGEERAKGNILERFSAQQFPDLHSELNLSSLELGDSALYFCASSKLAGANNEQFFGPGTRLTVL.

This clone was picked up a small number of times. The CDR3 spells CASSLGPPLSYYEQYF. The CDR3 region has the DNA TGTGCCAGCAGTCTAGGGCCCCCGCTATCTTACTACGAGCAGTACTTC. This sequence joins TRBV27 and TRBJ2-7; D is undetermined. The V gene's germline CDR1 is MNHEY and CDR2 SMNVEV (reference sequence). CDR3 length: 16 amino acids. Trimming removed 5 bases from V and 3 bases from J, with 20 bases in between.

The table lists this clone with a few counts. The rearrangement uses TRBV6-5 and TRBJ2-7; the D is unclear. The V end lost 5 bases, the J end lost 3 bases, and 17 bases lay between the germline ends. Germline CDR1 is MNHEY and CDR2 is SVGAGI. The CDR3 has 15 residues. The CDR3 nucleotides read TGTGCCAGCAGTCCGGGCTCCATCACCTTCTACGAGCAGTACTTC. Protein sequence: CASSPGSITFYEQYF.

In its sample, this clone was seen once. Different DNA sequences within this sample yield the same CDR3. This rearrangement joins TRBV29-1 to TRBJ1-5; D is ambiguous. CDR3 length: 12 amino acids. V lost 0 bases and J lost 7, with 7 bases in between. Germline CDR1 and CDR2: SQVTM and ANQGSEA. Written as DNA, the CDR3 is TGCAGCGTTGAAGAAAGCGGGCAGCCCCAGCATTTT. This gives the protein CSVEESGQPQHF.